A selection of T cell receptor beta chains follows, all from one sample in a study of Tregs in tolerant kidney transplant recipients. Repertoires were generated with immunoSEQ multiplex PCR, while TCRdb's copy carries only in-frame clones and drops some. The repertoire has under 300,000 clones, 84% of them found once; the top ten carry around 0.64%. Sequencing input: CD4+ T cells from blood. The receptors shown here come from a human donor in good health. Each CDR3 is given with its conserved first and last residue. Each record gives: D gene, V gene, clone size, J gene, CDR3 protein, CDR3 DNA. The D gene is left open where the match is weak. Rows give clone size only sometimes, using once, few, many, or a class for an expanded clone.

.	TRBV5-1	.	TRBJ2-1	CASSLVGQIENEQFF	TGCGCCAGCAGCTTGGTGGGTCAGATAGAGAATGAGCAGTTCTTC
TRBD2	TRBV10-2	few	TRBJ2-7	CASRVAGSYEQYF	TGCGCCAGCAGGGTAGCGGGGTCCTACGAGCAGTACTTC
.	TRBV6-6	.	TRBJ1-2	CASSYFPGGNDGYTF	TGTGCCAGCAGTTACTTCCCCGGGGGCAACGATGGCTACACCTTC
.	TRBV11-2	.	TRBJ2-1	CASSPRTEQFF	TGTGCCAGCAGCCCCCGAACTGAGCAGTTCTTC
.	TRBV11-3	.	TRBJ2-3	CASSLEYSTDTQYF	TGTGCCAGCAGCTTAGAGTACAGCACAGATACGCAGTATTTT
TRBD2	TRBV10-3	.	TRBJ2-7	CATVGTSSYEQYF	TGTGCCACCGTGGGGACTAGCTCCTACGAGCAGTACTTC
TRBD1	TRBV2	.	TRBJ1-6	CASAVGGDNSPLHF	TGTGCCAGCGCAGTAGGGGGCGACAATTCACCCCTCCACTTT
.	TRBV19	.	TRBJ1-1	CASSIVRGTEAFF	TGTGCCAGTAGTATAGTTCGGGGAACTGAAGCTTTCTTT
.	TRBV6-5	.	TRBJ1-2	CATSPGNYGYTF	TGTGCCACCTCCCCAGGGAACTATGGCTACACCTTC
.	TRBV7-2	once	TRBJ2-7	CASSFEGEQYF	TGTGCCAGCAGCTTTGAGGGAGAGCAGTACTTC
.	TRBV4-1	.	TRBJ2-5	CASSHLLNQETQYF	TGCGCCAGCAGCCACCTCTTAAACCAAGAGACCCAGTACTTC
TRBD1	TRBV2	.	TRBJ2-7	CAGARGQGAREQYF	TGTGCCGGTGCTCGGGGACAGGGGGCCCGGGAGCAGTACTTC
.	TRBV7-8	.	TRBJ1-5	CASSLMGVFTNQPQHF	TGTGCCAGCAGCTTAATGGGAGTGTTTACAAATCAGCCCCAGCATTTT
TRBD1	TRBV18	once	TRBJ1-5	CASSPGQGVRNQPQHF	TGTGCCAGCTCACCGGGACAGGGGGTTCGTAATCAGCCCCAGCATTTT
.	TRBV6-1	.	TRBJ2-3	CASSRDRTDTQYF	TGTGCCAGCAGTCGCGACAGGACAGATACGCAGTATTTT
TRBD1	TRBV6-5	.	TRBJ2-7	CASREGQGARYEQYF	TGTGCCAGCAGGGAGGGACAGGGGGCGCGATACGAGCAGTACTTC
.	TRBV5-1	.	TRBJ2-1	CATTTGRSYNEQFF	TGCGCCACCACAACAGGCCGATCCTACAATGAGCAGTTCTTC
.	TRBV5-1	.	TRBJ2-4	CASSTDEAKNIQYF	TGCGCCAGCAGCACGGACGAAGCCAAAAACATTCAGTACTTC
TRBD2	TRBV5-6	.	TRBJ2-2	CASSLPLAGGYGNTGELFF	TGTGCCAGCAGCTTACCACTAGCGGGAGGGTACGGGAACACCGGGGAGCTGTTTTTT
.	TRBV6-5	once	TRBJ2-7	CASTFSSGAGYEQYF	TGTGCCAGCACTTTCTCTTCCGGGGCGGGCTACGAGCAGTACTTC
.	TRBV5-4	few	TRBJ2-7	CASSVDRTYEQYF	TGTGCCAGCAGCGTCGACAGGACCTACGAGCAGTACTTC
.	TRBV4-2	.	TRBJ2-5	CASSLHPRASEKYQETQYF	TGTGCCAGCAGCCTACACCCAAGGGCTAGCGAAAAGTACCAAGAGACCCAGTACTTC
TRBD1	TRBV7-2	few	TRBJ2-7	CASSSRTGAYEQYF	TGTGCCAGCAGCTCCCGGACAGGAGCCTACGAGCAGTACTTC
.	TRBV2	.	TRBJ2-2	CASSDRGKVAGELFF	TGTGCCAGCAGTGATCGGGGAAAGGTTGCCGGGGAGCTGTTTTTT
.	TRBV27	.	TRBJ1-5	CASAIRDGRNQPQHF	TGTGCCAGCGCTATTAGGGACGGACGCAATCAGCCCCAGCATTTT
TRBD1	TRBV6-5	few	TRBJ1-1	CASKVPGQGTEAFF	TGTGCCAGCAAAGTACCGGGACAGGGGACTGAAGCTTTCTTT
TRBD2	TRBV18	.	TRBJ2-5	CASSPTPGLAGETQYF	TGTGCCAGCTCACCAACACCGGGACTAGCGGGTGAGACCCAGTACTTC
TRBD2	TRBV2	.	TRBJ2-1	CASSGPPEAGGADEQFF	TGTGCCAGCAGTGGACCTCCCGAAGCGGGAGGTGCCGATGAGCAGTTCTTC
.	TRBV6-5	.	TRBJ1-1	CASSYSSGGMNTEAFF	TGTGCCAGCAGTTACTCCTCTGGAGGTATGAACACTGAAGCTTTCTTT
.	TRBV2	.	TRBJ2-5	CASSEAGETQYF	TGTGCCAGCAGTGAAGCGGGTGAGACCCAGTACTTC
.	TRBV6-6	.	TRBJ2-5	CASSFGETQYF	TGTGCCAGCAGTTTCGGAGAGACCCAGTACTTC
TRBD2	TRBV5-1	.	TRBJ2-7	CASSPGGTSTYEQYF	TGCGCCAGCAGCCCGGGGGGGACTTCCACCTACGAGCAGTACTTC
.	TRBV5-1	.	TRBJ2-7	CASSFSRGRTYEQYF	TGCGCCAGCAGCTTTAGCCGGGGCCGCACCTACGAGCAGTACTTC
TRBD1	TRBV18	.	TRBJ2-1	CASPTGDGNNEQFF	TGTGCCAGCCCGACAGGGGATGGGAACAATGAGCAGTTCTTC
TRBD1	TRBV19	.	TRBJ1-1	CASSRWDRDTEAFF	TGTGCCAGTAGTCGCTGGGACAGGGACACTGAAGCTTTCTTT
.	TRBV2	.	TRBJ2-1	CASSVQPLVAYNEQFF	TGTGCCAGCAGTGTTCAACCTTTGGTTGCTTACAATGAGCAGTTCTTC
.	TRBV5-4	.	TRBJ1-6	CASSLDFGSYNSPLHF	TGTGCCAGCAGCTTGGACTTCGGCTCCTATAATTCACCCCTCCACTTT